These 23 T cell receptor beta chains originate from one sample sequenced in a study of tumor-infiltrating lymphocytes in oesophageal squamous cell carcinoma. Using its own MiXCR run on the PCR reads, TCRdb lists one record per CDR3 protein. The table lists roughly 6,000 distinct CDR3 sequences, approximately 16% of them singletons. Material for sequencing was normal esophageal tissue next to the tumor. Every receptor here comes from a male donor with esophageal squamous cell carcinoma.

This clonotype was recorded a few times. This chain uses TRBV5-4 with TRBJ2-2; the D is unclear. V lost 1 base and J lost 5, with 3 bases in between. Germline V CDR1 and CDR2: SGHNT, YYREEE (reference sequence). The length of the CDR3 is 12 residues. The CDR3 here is CASSLMTGELFF. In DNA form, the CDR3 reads TGTGCCAGCAGCTTGATGACCGGGGAGCTGTTTTTT.

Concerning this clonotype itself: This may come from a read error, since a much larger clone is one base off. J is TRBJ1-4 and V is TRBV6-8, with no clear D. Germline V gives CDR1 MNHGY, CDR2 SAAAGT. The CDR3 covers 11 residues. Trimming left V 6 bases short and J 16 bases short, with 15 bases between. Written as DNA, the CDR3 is TGTGCCAGCAGCCCCTTCGGTACGCAGTTTTTT. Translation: CASSPFGTQFF.

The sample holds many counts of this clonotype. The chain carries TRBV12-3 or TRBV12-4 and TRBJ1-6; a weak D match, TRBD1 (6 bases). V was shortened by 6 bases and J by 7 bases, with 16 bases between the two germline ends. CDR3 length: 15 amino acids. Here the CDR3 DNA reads TGTGCCAGCAGACTGAGACAGGAACCAAATTCACCCCTCCACTTT. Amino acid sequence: CASRLRQEPNSPLHF.

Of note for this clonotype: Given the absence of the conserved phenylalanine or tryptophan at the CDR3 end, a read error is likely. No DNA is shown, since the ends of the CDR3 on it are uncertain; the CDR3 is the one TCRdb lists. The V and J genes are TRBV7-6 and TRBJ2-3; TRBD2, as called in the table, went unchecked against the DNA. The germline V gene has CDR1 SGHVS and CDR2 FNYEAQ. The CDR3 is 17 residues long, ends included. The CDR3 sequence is CASSALSGQIYGYTFGS.

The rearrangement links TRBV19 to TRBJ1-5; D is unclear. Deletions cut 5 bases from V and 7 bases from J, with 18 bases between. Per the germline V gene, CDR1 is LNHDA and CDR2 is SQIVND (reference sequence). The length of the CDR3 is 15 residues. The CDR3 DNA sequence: TGTGCCAGTAGTCCTAGTTCTGCAGGCTGGCAGCCCCAGCATTTT. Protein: CASSPSSAGWQPQHF.

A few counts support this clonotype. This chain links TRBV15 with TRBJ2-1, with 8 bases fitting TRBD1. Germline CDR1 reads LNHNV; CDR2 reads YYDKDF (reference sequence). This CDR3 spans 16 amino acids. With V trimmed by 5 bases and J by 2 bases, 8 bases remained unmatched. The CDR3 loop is CATSVSTGGAYNEQFF. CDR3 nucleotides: TGTGCCACCAGCGTTTCCACAGGGGGTGCCTACAATGAGCAGTTCTTC.

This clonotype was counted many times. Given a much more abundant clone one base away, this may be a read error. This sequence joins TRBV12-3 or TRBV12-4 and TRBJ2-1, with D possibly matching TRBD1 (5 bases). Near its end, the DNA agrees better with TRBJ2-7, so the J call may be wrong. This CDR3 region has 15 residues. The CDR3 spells CASSFDSLSYNEQYF. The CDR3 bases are TGTGCCAGCAGTTTCGACAGCCTCTCCTACAATGAGCAGTACTTC.

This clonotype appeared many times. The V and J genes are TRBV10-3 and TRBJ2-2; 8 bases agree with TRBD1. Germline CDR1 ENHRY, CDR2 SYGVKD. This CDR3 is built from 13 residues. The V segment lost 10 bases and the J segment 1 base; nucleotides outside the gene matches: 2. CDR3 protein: CATGTGNTGELFF. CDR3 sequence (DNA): TGTGCCACTGGGACAGGGAACACCGGGGAGCTGTTTTTT.

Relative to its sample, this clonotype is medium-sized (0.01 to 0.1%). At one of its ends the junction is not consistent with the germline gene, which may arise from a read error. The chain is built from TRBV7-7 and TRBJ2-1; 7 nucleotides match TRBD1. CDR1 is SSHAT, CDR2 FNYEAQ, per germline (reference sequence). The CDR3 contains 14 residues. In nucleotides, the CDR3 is TGTGCTAGCAGCTTAGGACAGGCAAACAATGAGCAGTTCTTC. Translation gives CASSLGQANNEQFF.

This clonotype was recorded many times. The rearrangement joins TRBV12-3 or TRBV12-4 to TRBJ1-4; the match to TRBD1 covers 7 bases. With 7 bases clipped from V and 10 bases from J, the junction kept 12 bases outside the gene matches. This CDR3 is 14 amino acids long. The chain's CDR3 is CASIQGPPGGKLFF. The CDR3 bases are TGTGCCAGCATACAGGGGCCGCCCGGGGGAAAACTGTTTTTT.

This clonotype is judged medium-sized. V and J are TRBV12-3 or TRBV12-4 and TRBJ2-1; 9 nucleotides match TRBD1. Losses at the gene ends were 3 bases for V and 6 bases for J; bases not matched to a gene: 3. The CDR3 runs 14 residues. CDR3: CASSFGTGSNEQFF. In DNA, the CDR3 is TGTGCCAGCAGTTTCGGGACAGGGAGCAATGAGCAGTTCTTC.

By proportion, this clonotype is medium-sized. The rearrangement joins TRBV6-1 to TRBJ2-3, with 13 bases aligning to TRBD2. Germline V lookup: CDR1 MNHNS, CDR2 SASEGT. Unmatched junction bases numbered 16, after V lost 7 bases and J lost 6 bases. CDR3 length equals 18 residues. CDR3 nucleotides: TGTGCCAGCAAACCCAGGACTAGCGGGGGAAGGGTGTCTGATACGCAGTATTTT. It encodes CASKPRTSGGRVSDTQYF.

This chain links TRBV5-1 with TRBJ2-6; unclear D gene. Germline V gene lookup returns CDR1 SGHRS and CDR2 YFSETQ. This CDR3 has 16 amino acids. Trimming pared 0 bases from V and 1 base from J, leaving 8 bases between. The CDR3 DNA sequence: TGCGCCAGCAGCTTGGACACACCATCTGGGGCCAACGTCCTGACTTTC. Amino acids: CASSLDTPSGANVLTF.

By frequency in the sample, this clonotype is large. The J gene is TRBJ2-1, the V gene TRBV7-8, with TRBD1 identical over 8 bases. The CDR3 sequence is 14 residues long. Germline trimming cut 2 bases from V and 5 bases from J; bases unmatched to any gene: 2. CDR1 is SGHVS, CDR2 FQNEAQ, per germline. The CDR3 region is CASSLNRGNNEQFF. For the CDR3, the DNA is TGTGCCAGCAGCTTAAACAGGGGGAACAATGAGCAGTTCTTC. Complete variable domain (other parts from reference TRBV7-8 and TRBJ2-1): GAGVSQSPRYKVAKRGQDVALRCDPISGHVSLFWYQQALGQGPEFLTYFQNEAQLDKSGLPSDRFFAERPEGSVSTLKIQRTQQEDSAVYLCASSLNRGNNEQFFGPGTRLTVL.

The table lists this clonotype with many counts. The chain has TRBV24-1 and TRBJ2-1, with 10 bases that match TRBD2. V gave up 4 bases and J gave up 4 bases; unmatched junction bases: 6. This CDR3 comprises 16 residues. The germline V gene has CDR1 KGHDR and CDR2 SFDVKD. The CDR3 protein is CATSDPSGGAYNEQFF. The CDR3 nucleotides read TGTGCCACCAGTGACCCCAGCGGGGGGGCTTACAATGAGCAGTTCTTC.

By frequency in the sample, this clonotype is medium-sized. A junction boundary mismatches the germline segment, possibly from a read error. The DNA of the CDR3 is TGTGCCAGCAGTCTAGCGGGGGGACCCAATGAGCAGTTCTTC. Translating gives CASSLAGGPNEQFF. The chain links TRBV12-3 or TRBV12-4 to TRBJ2-1; TRBD2 agrees at 11 bases. The CDR3 is 14 amino acids.

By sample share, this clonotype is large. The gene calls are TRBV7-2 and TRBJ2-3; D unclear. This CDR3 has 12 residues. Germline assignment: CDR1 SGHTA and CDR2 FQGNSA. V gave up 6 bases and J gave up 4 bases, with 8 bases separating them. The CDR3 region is CASSYGADTQYF. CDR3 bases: TGTGCCAGCAGTTACGGTGCAGATACGCAGTATTTT.

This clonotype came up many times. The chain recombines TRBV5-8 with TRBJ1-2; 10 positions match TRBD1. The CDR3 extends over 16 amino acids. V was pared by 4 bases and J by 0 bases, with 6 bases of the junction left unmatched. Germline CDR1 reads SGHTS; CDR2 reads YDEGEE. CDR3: CASSIGTGESNYGYTF. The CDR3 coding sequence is TGTGCCAGCAGCATCGGGACAGGGGAATCTAACTATGGCTACACCTTC.

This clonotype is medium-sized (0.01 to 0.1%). CDR3 amino acids: CASSLALTGWEQYF. CDR3 DNA sequence: TGTGCCAGCAGCTTAGCGCTAACTGGCTGGGAGCAGTACTTC. The V call is TRBV7-2, the J call TRBJ2-7, with D unresolved. Germline V gives CDR1 SGHTA, CDR2 FQGNSA. V was shortened by 0 bases and J by 7 bases, with 13 bases between the two germline ends. The CDR3 loop spans 14 amino acids.

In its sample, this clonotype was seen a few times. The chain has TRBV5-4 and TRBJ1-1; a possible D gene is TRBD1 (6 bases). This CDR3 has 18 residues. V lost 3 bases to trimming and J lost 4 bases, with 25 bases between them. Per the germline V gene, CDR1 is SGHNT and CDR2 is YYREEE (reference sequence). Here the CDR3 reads CASSSLRAAGAFGTEAFF. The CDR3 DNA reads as TGTGCCAGCAGCTCGCTAAGGGCCGCAGGGGCCTTCGGCACTGAAGCTTTCTTT. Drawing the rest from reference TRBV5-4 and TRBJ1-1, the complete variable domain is ETGVTQSPTHLIKTRGQQVTLRCSSQSGHNTVSWYQQALGQGPQFIFQYYREEENGRGNFPPRFSGLQFPNYSSELNVNALELDDSALYLCASSSLRAAGAFGTEAFFGQGTRLTVV.

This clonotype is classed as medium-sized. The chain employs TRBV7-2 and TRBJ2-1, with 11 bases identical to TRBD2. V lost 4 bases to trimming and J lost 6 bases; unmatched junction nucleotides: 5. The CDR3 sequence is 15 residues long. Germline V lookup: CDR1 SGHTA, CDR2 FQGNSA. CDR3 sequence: CASSSLAGGFNEQFF. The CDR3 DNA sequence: TGTGCCAGCAGCTCTCTAGCGGGGGGCTTCAATGAGCAGTTCTTC.

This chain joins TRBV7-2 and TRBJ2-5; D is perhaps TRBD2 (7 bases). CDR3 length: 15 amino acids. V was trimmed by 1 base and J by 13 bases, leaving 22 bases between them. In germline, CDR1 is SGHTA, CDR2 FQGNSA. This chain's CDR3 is CASSLVGGAVGELYF. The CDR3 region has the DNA TGTGCCAGCAGCTTAGTAGGGGGGGCCGTCGGGGAGCTGTACTTC.

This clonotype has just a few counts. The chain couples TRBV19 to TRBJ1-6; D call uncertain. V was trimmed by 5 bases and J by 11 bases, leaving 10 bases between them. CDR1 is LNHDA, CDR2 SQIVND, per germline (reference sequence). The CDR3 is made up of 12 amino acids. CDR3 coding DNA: TGTGCCAGTAGTTCGAGACCGGCACCCCTCCACTTT. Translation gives CASSSRPAPLHF.